This TCR beta chain was sequenced for a study of CD4+ T cells in melanoma. Details on this clone: Its target is unknown.

Using immunoSEQ multiplex PCR, the repertoire was profiled, and TCRdb retains in-frame clones only, with some absent. This sample yields about 22,000 clones, of which approximately 80% are seen a single time; around 3.6% belongs to the top ten. General observations from the study: A reported correlation linked neoantigen-specific CD4+ T cells to CD8+, macrophage and B cell function.

The J segment lost 7 bases and the V segment lost 4 bases, leaving 3 bases of the junction unmatched. The germline V gene has CDR1 SGHRS and CDR2 YFSETQ. CDR3 length equals 14 residues. The gene calls are TRBV5-1 and TRBJ1-6, with TRBD1 matching over 9 bases. Sequences were obtained from cells from a culture (not recorded whether cultured in vitro). The sequence was collected from a human donor with melanoma. CDR3 sequence: CASSLDRGNSPLHF. The CDR3, as DNA: TGCGCCAGCAGCCTGGACAGGGGAAATTCACCCCTCCACTTT.